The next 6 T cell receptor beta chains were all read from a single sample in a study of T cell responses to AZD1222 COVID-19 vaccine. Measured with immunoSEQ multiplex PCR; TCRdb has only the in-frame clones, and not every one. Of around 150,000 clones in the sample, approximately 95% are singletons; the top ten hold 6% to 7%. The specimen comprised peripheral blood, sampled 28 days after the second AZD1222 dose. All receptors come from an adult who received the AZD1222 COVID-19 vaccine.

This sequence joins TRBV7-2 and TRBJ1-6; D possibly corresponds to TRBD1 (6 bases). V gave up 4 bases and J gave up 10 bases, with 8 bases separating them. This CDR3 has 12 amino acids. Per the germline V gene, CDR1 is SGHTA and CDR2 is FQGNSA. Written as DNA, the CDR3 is TGTGCCAGCAGCTCAACAGGGTCACCCCTCCACTTT. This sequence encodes CASSSTGSPLHF. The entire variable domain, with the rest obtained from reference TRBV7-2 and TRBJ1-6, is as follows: GAGVSQSPSNKVTEKGKDVELRCDPISGHTALYWYRQSLGQGLEFLIYFQGNSAPDKSGLPSDRFSAERTGGSVSTLTIQRTQQEDSAVYLCASSSTGSPLHFGNGTRLTVT.

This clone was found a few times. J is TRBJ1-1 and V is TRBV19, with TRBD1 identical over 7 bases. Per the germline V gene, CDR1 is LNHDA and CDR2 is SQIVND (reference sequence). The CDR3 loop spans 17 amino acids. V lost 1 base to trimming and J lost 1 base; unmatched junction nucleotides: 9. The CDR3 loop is CASSIVGGGRRNTEAFF. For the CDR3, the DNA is TGTGCCAGTAGTATAGTAGGGGGCGGACGGCGGAACACTGAAGCTTTCTTT.

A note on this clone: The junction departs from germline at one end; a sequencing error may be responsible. The CDR3 DNA reads as TGCAGTGCTAGAGATGGAGGTTTGCACTTC. Its protein is CSARDGGLHF. V usage is TRBV20-1 and J usage is TRBJ2-7; D possibly corresponds to TRBD2 (5 bases). The CDR3 covers 10 residues. Germline CDR1 is DFQATT and CDR2 is SNEGSKA (reference sequence).

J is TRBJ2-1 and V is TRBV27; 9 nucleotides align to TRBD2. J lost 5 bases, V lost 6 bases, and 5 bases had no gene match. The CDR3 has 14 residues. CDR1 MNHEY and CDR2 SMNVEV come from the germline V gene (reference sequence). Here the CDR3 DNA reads TGTGCCAGCAGGAGACTAGCGGTTAACAATGAGCAGTTCTTC. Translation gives CASRRLAVNNEQFF.

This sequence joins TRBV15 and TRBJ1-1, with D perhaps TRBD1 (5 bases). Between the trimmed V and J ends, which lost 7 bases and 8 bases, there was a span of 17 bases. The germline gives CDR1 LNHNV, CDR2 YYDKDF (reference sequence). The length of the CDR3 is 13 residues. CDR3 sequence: CATKSGGAGEAFF. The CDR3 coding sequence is TGTGCCACCAAAAGCGGTGGGGCGGGGGAAGCTTTCTTT.

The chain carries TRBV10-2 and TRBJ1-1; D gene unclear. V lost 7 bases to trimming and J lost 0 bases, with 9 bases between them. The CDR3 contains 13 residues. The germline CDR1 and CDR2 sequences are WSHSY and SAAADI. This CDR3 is CASIAAMNTEAFF. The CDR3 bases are TGCGCCAGCATCGCAGCCATGAACACTGAAGCTTTCTTT.